Below are 2 T cell receptor beta chains sequenced from a single sample in a study of shared clonotypes between healthy human individuals. The naive CD8 population came from CD45RO-negative cells selected for CCR7, without terminally differentiated effector memory CD45RA+ cells. Produced via immunoSEQ multiplex PCR; TCRdb's table is partial and in-frame only. The data contain hundreds of thousands of clones, 95% to 98% of them seen just once; the ten biggest clones take up 0.25% to 0.35%. What was sequenced was naive CD8+ T cells sorted from blood. These receptors were collected from a man in his thirties or forties in good health.

The chain employs TRBV6-5 and TRBJ2-7, with unresolved D. The CDR3 totals 14 residues. CDR1 MNHEY and CDR2 SVGAGI come from the germline V gene. The V end was cut by 5 bases, the J end by 3 bases, with 14 bases between. In nucleotides, the CDR3 is TGTGCCAGCAGTGCTTCCGGTGCCTTCTACGAGCAGTACTTC. Translated: CASSASGAFYEQYF.

The chain couples TRBV19 to TRBJ2-7; D may be TRBD2 (6 bases). Germline CDR1 reads LNHDA; CDR2 reads SQIVND (reference sequence). V was trimmed by 6 bases and J by 2 bases, leaving 11 bases between them. CDR3 size: 13 residues. The CDR3 here is CASSHGEAYEQYF. The DNA for the CDR3 is TGTGCCAGTAGCCATGGGGAGGCCTACGAGCAGTACTTC.